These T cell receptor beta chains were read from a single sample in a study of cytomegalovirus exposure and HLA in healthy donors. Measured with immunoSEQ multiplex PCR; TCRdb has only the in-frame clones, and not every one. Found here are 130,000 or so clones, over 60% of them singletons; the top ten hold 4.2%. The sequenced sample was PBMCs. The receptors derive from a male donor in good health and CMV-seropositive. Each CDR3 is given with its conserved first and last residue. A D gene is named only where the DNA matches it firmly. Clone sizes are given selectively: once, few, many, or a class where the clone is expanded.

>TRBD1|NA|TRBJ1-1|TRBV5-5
TGTGCCAGCAGCTTGCCCCGGACAGGGGACACTGAAGCTTTCTTT
CASSLPRTGDTEAFF
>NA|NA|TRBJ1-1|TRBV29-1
TGCAGCGTTGCCTCCGACACAGAAGCTTTCTTT
CSVASDTEAFF
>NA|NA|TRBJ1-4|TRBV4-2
NA
CASSRRRAGGEKLFF
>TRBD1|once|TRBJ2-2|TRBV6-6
TGTGCCAGCACCGTGGACAGGGGGTTCACCGGGGAGCTGTTTTTT
CASTVDRGFTGELFF
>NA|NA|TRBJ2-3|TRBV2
TGTGCCAGCAGTGATCCCGGGAGTACCGCAGATACGCAGTATTTT
CASSDPGSTADTQYF
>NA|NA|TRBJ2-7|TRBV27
TGTGCCAGCTCTGCTCGAGGGGGCTACGAGCAGTACTTC
CASSARGGYEQYF
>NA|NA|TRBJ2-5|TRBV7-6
TGTGCCAGCAGCTTAACAGTCGGCATACCCCAAGAGACCCAGTACTTC
CASSLTVGIPQETQYF
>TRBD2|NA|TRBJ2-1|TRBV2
TGTGCCAGCAGCAATAGCGGGGTGCAGTTCTTC
CASSNSGVQFF
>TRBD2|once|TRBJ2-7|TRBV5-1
TGCGCCAGCAGCCACGGACTAGCGGGAGCCTTCTCCTACGAGCAGTACTTC
CASSHGLAGAFSYEQYF
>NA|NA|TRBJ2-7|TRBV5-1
TGCGCCAGCAGCTTGGCCGTGGGGCTTTCCTACGAGCAGTACTTC
CASSLAVGLSYEQYF
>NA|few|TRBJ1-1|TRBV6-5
TGTGCCAGCAGTCTTTCCCGGGTCGAGAACACTGAAGCTTTCTTT
CASSLSRVENTEAFF
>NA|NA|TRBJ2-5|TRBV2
TGTGCCAGCAACAGAGGGACTGGGCTTGGAGAGCAGTACTTC
CASNRGTGLGEQYF
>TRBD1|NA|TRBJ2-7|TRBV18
TGTGCCAGCTCACCGTCCCGGGACAGGGAGCACGAGCAGTACTTC
CASSPSRDREHEQYF
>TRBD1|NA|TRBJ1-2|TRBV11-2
TGTGCCAGCAGCTTAGGACAGGGATATAACTATGGCTACACCTTC
CASSLGQGYNYGYTF
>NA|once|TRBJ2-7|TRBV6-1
TGTGCCAGCAGCGGTAGCGTCCACGAGCAGTACTTC
CASSGSVHEQYF
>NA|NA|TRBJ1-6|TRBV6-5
TGTGCCAGCAGTTCCGACAGCCTTCTGCCCCTCCACTTT
CASSSDSLLPLHF
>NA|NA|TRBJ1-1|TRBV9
TGTGCCAGCAGCGTAGAGGGGCAGAACACTGAAGCTTTCTTT
CASSVEGQNTEAFF
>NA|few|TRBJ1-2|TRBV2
TGTGCCACAGTCACGGAGAACTATGGCTACACCTTC
CATVTENYGYTF
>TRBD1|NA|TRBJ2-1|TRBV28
TGTGCCAGCAGTGCGTGGACAGGGGTAGGCAATGAGCAGTTCTTC
CASSAWTGVGNEQFF
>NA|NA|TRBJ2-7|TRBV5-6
TGTGCCAGCAGCTTGGGGGGCAGAGACTACGAGCAGTACTTC
CASSLGGRDYEQYF
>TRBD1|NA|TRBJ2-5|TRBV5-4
TGTGCCAGCAGCTTGGGGACAGGGGGCTCAGAGACCCAGTACTTC
CASSLGTGGSETQYF
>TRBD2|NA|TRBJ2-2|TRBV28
TGTGCCAGCAGTTTCAGCGGGAGGGGTAACGGGGAGCTGTTTTTT
CASSFSGRGNGELFF
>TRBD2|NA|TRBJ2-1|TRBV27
TGTGCCAGCAGTTTATTCCAGCGGGAGGTCTATGAGCAGTTCTTC
CASSLFQREVYEQFF
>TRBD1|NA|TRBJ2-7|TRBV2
TGTGCCAGCAGGGGGACAGGGGCGGCTAACGAGCAGTACTTC
CASRGTGAANEQYF